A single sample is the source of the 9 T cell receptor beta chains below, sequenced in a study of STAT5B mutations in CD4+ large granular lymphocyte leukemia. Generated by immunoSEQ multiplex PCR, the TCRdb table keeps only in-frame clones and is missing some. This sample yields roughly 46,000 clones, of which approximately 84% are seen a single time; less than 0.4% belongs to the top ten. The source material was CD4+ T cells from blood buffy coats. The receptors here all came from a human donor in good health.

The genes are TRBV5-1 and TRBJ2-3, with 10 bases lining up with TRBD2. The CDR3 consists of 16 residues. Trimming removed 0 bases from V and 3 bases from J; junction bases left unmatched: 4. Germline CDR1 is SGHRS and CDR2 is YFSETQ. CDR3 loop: CASSLGLAGETDTQYF. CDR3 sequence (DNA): TGCGCCAGCAGCTTGGGGCTAGCGGGGGAAACAGATACGCAGTATTTT.

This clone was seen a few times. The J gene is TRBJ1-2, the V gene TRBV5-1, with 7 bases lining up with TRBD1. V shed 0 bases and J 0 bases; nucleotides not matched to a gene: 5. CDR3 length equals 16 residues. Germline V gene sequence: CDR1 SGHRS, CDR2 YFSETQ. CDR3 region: CASSLGAGTANYGYTF. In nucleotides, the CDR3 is TGCGCCAGCAGCTTGGGGGCCGGGACAGCTAACTATGGCTACACCTTC.

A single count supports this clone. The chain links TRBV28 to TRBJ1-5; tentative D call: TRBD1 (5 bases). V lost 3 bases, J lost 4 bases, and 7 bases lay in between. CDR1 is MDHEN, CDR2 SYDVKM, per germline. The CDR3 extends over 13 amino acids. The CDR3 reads CASSFGGNQPQHF. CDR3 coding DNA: TGTGCCAGCAGTTTCGGGGGGAATCAGCCCCAGCATTTT.

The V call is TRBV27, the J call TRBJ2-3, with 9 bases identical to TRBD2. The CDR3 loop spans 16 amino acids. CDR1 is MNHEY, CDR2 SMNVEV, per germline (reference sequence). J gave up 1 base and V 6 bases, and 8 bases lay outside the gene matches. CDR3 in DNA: TGTGCCAGCAGGCCGCGGGGGGGCTCAGGCACAGATACGCAGTATTTT. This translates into CASRPRGGSGTDTQYF.

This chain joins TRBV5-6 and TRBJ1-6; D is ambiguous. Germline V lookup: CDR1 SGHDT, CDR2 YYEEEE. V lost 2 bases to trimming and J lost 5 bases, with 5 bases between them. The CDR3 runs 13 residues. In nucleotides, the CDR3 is TGTGCCAGCAGCTTCCTCCATAATTCACCCCTCCACTTT. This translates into CASSFLHNSPLHF.

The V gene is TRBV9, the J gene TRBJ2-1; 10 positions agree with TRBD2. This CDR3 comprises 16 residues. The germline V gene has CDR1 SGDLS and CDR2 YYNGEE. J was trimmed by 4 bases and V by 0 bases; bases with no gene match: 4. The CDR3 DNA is TGTGCCAGCAGCGTAGATCCTAGCGGGGGATACAATGAGCAGTTCTTC. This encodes CASSVDPSGGYNEQFF.

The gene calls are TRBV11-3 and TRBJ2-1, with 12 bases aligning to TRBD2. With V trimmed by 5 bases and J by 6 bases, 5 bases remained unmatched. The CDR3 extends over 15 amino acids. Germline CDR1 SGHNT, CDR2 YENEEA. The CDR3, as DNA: TGTGCCAGCAGCCCAAGACTAGCGGGAGTCAATGAGCAGTTCTTC. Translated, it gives CASSPRLAGVNEQFF.

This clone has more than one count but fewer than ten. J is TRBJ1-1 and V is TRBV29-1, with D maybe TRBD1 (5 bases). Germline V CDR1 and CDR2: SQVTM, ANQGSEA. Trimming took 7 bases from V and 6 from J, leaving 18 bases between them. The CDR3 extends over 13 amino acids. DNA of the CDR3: TGCAGCGGAGAGACATCCCGGACATCTGAAGCTTTCTTT. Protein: CSGETSRTSEAFF. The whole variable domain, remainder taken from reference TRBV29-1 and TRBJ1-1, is SAVISQKPSRDICQRGTSLTIQCQVDSQVTMMFWYRQQPGQSLTLIATANQGSEATYESGFVIDKFPISRPNLTFSTLTVSNMSPEDSSIYLCSGETSRTSEAFFGQGTRLTVV.

The DNA for the CDR3 is TGTGCCAGTAGTATTGCGCTGTTAGAGCCCCAGCATTTT. As protein: CASSIALLEPQHF. V is TRBV19 and J is TRBJ1-5, with D unclear. This CDR3 region has 13 residues. Germline assignment: CDR1 LNHDA and CDR2 SQIVND (reference sequence). V was shortened by 3 bases and J by 8 bases, with 11 bases between the two germline ends.